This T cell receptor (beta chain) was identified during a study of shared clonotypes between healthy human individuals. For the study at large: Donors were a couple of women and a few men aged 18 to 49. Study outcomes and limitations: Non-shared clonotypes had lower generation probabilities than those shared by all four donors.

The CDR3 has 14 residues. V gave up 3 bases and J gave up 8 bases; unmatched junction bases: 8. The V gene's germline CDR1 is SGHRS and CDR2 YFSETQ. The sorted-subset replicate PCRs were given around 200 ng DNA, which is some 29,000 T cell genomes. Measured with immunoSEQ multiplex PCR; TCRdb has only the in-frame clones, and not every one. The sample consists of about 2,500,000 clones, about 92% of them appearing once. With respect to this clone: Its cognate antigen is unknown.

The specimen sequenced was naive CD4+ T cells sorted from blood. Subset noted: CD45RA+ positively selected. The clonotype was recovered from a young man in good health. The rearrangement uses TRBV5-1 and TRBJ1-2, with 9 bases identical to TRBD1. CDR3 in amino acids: CASSSGTGFEGYTF. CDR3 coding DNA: TGCGCCAGCAGCTCGGGGACAGGGTTCGAGGGCTACACCTTC.